One sample yielded the 26 T cell receptor beta chains listed below, sequenced in a study of T cells in Graves' hyperthyroidism and ophthalmopathy. RNA transcripts served as the template for amplifying TCR beta CDR3 regions. First-round RT-PCR targeting the TCR CDR3 was performed with the HTBI primer set. MiXCR was run by TCRdb on the multiplex PCR reads, yielding one entry per CDR3 protein. The sample records 400,000 to 500,000 distinct CDR3 sequences, about 14% being singletons. Material for sequencing was blood. The receptors come from a man younger than 30 with Graves' ophthalmopathy.

In its sample, this clonotype was seen many times. V gene TRBV30 combines with J gene TRBJ2-7; D remains unclear. Trimming took off 3 bases at V and 1 base at J, with 7 bases between the two ends. Germline V lookup: CDR1 GTSNPN, CDR2 SVGIG (reference sequence). The CDR3 runs to 12 residues. The CDR3 reads CAWRGQSYEQYF. The DNA for the CDR3 is TGTGCCTGGAGAGGTCAATCCTACGAGCAGTACTTC.

CDR3 DNA: TGCGCCAGCAGCCGGTTAGCGTTCGGGGAGACCCAGTACTTC. This gives the protein CASSRLAFGETQYF. The chain joins TRBV5-1 to TRBJ2-5; D perhaps matches TRBD2 (5 bases). Trimming cost V 4 bases and J 5 bases, with 15 bases left between them. The CDR3 runs 14 residues. The germline V gene has CDR1 SGHRS and CDR2 YFSETQ. Filled out from reference TRBV5-1 and TRBJ2-5, the complete variable domain reads KAGVTQTPRYLIKTRGQQVTLSCSPISGHRSVSWYQQTPGQGLQFLFEYFSETQRNKGNFPGRFSGRQFSNSRSEMNVSTLELGDSALYLCASSRLAFGETQYFGPGTRLLVL.

This clonotype has ten or more counts. The chain is built from TRBV29-1 and TRBJ1-1; 9 nucleotides match TRBD1. V gave up 5 bases and J gave up 1 base; unmatched junction bases: 5. CDR1 is SQVTM and CDR2 is ANQGSEA in the germline V gene. The CDR3 sequence is 14 residues long. The DNA for the CDR3 is TGCAGCGTTACAACAGGGGGCTGGAACACTGAAGCTTTCTTT. It yields the protein CSVTTGGWNTEAFF.

The chain carries TRBV10-3 and TRBJ2-5; D unclear. V was cut by 5 bases and J by 7 bases, with 17 bases left in between. The CDR3 contains 14 residues. Germline V gene lookup returns CDR1 ENHRY and CDR2 SYGVKD. This CDR3 reads CAISSSGRDGTQYF. CDR3 sequence (DNA): TGTGCCATCAGTTCCTCGGGTAGGGATGGGACCCAGTACTTC.

This clonotype was observed a handful of times. This rearrangement joins TRBV5-8 to TRBJ2-2; D gene uncertain. This CDR3 has 11 amino acids. V was trimmed by 5 bases and J by 6 bases, leaving 5 bases between them. Germline CDR1 SGHTS, CDR2 YDEGEE. The CDR3: CASRYAGELFF. CDR3 nucleotide sequence: TGTGCCAGCAGATACGCCGGGGAGCTGTTTTTT.

This clonotype was counted many times. This rearrangement joins TRBV19 to TRBJ1-2, with D possibly being TRBD1 (5 bases). Germline assignment: CDR1 LNHDA and CDR2 SQIVND (reference sequence). The V end was cut by 7 bases, the J end by 4 bases, with 16 bases between. This CDR3 is 14 amino acids long. In DNA form, the CDR3 reads TGTGCCAGTATCTCGACAGCCCGAAGCTATGGCTACACCTTC. Protein sequence: CASISTARSYGYTF.

This clonotype was counted ten times or more. The chain uses TRBV5-1 and TRBJ1-1, with 7 positions matching TRBD1. CDR1 and CDR2 (germline): SGHRS, YFSETQ. The CDR3 has 16 residues. V lost 0 bases to trimming and J lost 3 bases; unmatched junction nucleotides: 8. CDR3 loop: CASSLVSGTDDTEAFF. The CDR3 nucleotides read TGCGCCAGCAGCTTGGTTTCCGGGACAGACGACACTGAAGCTTTCTTT.

This clonotype was observed many times. This chain connects TRBV5-1 to TRBJ2-5, with 7 bases matching TRBD2. The J segment lost 2 bases and the V segment lost 5 bases, leaving 6 bases of the junction unmatched. The CDR3 has 14 amino acids. Germline V gene data show CDR1 as SGHRS and CDR2 as YFSETQ. The DNA of the CDR3 is TGCGCCAGCAGTCACCAGGGAGGGCAAGAGACCCAGTACTTC. Translated: CASSHQGGQETQYF.

V is TRBV7-6 and J is TRBJ2-7, with 9 positions matching TRBD1. The end of the DNA aligns better with TRBJ2-1, so the J call may be wrong. Germline assignment: CDR1 SGHVS and CDR2 FNYEAQ. The length of the CDR3 is 14 residues. CDR3 protein: CASSLDTGGYEQFF. CDR3 sequence (DNA): TGTGCCAGCAGCTTAGACACAGGGGGCTACGAGCAGTTCTTC.

There are many counts of this clonotype. CDR3 DNA: TGTGCCAGCAGTGAAGGAGGGACAAGCGTTTACGAGCAGTACTTC. Protein product: CASSEGGTSVYEQYF. The V and J genes are TRBV2 and TRBJ2-7; weak D call: TRBD1 (6 bases). V lost 1 base and J lost 4, with 14 bases in between. This CDR3 comprises 15 residues. Germline CDR1 reads SNHLY; CDR2 reads FYNNEI.

This clonotype appeared many times. V gene TRBV7-2 combines with J gene TRBJ2-1; TRBD2 matches 12 bases. Germline V CDR1 and CDR2: SGHTA, FQGNSA. The CDR3 is 18 amino acids. V was clipped by 4 bases and J by 7 bases; unmatched bases: 14. The CDR3 DNA reads TGTGCCAGCAGCTCCACTGGAGCTAGCGGGGGGGCTTGGAATGAGCAGTTCTTC. It encodes CASSSTGASGGAWNEQFF.

The chain carries TRBV3-1 and TRBJ2-2; 9 nucleotides match TRBD1. V lost 3 bases, J lost 2 bases, and 7 bases stayed unmatched. The CDR3 is 17 amino acids. From germline, CDR1 is LGHDT and CDR2 YNNKEL (reference sequence). The CDR3 DNA is TGTGCCAGCAGCCAGGGACAGGGTATTCTCAACACCGGGGAGCTGTTTTTT. The encoded protein is CASSQGQGILNTGELFF.

This clonotype was observed at least ten times. The rearrangement uses TRBV11-3 and TRBJ2-1; D remains ambiguous. CDR1 and CDR2 from the germline V gene are SGHNT and YENEEA. The CDR3 extends over 15 amino acids. Trimming pared 8 bases from V and 0 bases from J, leaving 14 bases between. The CDR3 region is CASARQASSYNEQFF. The CDR3 DNA follows: TGTGCCAGCGCACGGCAGGCCAGCTCCTACAATGAGCAGTTCTTC.

This clonotype was seen repeatedly, ten times or more. This sequence joins TRBV24-1 and TRBJ2-5; unclear D gene. Per the germline V gene, CDR1 is KGHDR and CDR2 is SFDVKD. The CDR3 length is 14 residues. V gave up 7 bases and J gave up 1 base, with 12 bases separating them. This CDR3 is CATRGRFVQETQYF. CDR3 DNA: TGTGCCACCAGAGGACGGTTCGTCCAAGAGACCCAGTACTTC.

The CDR3 reads CAISESTGNNYGYTF. In nucleotides, the CDR3 is TGTGCCATCAGTGAGTCGACGGGGAACAACTATGGCTACACCTTC. The V and J genes are TRBV10-3 and TRBJ1-2, with no clear D. Germline CDR1 is ENHRY and CDR2 is SYGVKD. V lost 0 bases and J lost 2, with 10 bases in between. The CDR3 runs 15 residues.

This clonotype came up a few times. The rearrangement uses TRBV6-4 and TRBJ1-2; D not resolved. Germline V gene lookup returns CDR1 MRHNA and CDR2 SNTAGT. This CDR3 contains 14 residues. Trimming cost V 5 bases and J 3 bases, with 13 bases left between them. In nucleotides, the CDR3 is TGTGCCAGCAGTCCGAATCTGGGCTACTATGGCTACACCTTC. This codes for CASSPNLGYYGYTF.

As regards this clonotype: One base away lies a much larger clone, so this may be a sequencing read error. This chain joins TRBV10-3 and TRBJ2-7; a weak D match, TRBD2 (6 bases). CDR3 length: 14 amino acids. Germline V gives CDR1 ENHRY, CDR2 SYGVKD. CDR3 region: CAISEREWYYKQYF. The CDR3 coding sequence is TGTGCCATCAGTGAGCGGGAGTGGTACTACAAGCAGTACTTC.

At least ten counts were recorded for this clonotype. V gene TRBV11-2 combines with J gene TRBJ2-7, with 7 bases lining up with TRBD2. Trimming took 1 base from V and 2 from J; bases not matched to a gene: 8. This CDR3 comprises 16 residues. Germline-derived CDR1 and CDR2 are SGHAT and FQNNGV. In DNA, the CDR3 is TGTGCCAGCAGCTTAGTAGCTTTTGGACTAGCCTACGAGCAGTACTTC. This encodes CASSLVAFGLAYEQYF.

This clonotype was counted at least ten times. The chain links TRBV5-1 to TRBJ1-1; unclear D gene. Germline CDR1 SGHRS, CDR2 YFSETQ. This CDR3 is built from 13 residues. Deletions cut 0 bases from V and 6 bases from J, with 9 bases between. The CDR3, as DNA: TGCGCCAGCAGCTTGGAGGGTGAGGCTGAAGCTTTCTTT. It codes for CASSLEGEAEAFF.

In this sample, this clonotype turned up a few times. The chain recombines TRBV7-2 with TRBJ2-7; TRBD2 is a possible D gene (5 bases). The length of the CDR3 is 15 residues. V lost 0 bases and J lost 2, with 11 bases in between. Per germline, CDR1 SGHTA and CDR2 FQGNSA. CDR3 residues: CASSLARAGPYEQYF. For the CDR3, the DNA is TGTGCCAGCAGCTTAGCGAGGGCGGGCCCCTACGAGCAGTACTTC.

To note about this clonotype: This may come from a read error, since a much larger clone is one base off. The chain combines TRBV14 with TRBJ2-7; D is ambiguous. The CDR3 totals 13 residues. Looked up from germline, CDR1 is SGHDN and CDR2 is FVKESK. V was cut by 7 bases and J by 7 bases, with 17 bases left in between. In DNA, the CDR3 is TGTGCCAGCACCTCGAAGTTTAAGGAGGAGCAGTACTTC. It specifies CASTSKFKEEQYF.

This clonotype was picked up many times. The chain couples TRBV2 to TRBJ2-5; 11 bases match TRBD1. The junction had 5 bases not matched to a gene; V was cut back by 3 bases and J by 5 bases. The germline V gene encodes CDR1 SNHLY and CDR2 FYNNEI. This CDR3 is 15 amino acids long. DNA for the CDR3: TGTGCCAGCAGTGACGGACAGGGGGCATGGGAGACCCAGTACTTC. It codes for CASSDGQGAWETQYF.

Many counts were recorded for this clonotype. This sequence joins TRBV7-3 and TRBJ2-7; D not resolved. The CDR3 is 13 residues long. Trimming removed 4 bases at V and 2 bases at J, with 9 bases between. Germline-derived CDR1 and CDR2 are SGHTA and FQGTGA. The CDR3 region has the DNA TGTGCCAGCAGCTACAGTGGCGCCTACGAGCAGTACTTC. The encoded protein is CASSYSGAYEQYF. The whole variable domain, remainder taken from reference TRBV7-3 and TRBJ2-7, is GAGVSQTPSNKVTEKGKYVELRCDPISGHTALYWYRQSLGQGPEFLIYFQGTGAADDSGLPNDRFFAVRPEGSVSTLKIQRTERGDSAVYLCASSYSGAYEQYFGPGTRLTVT.

In this sample, this clonotype turned up many times. The chain recombines TRBV6-5 with TRBJ2-7; D call uncertain. Germline CDR1 MNHEY, CDR2 SVGAGI. The CDR3 sequence is 15 residues long. V was cut by 2 bases and J by 4 bases, with 15 bases left in between. For the CDR3, the DNA is TGTGCCAGCAGTTACGCGAAGTTTCCCTCTTACGAGCAGTACTTC. This codes for CASSYAKFPSYEQYF.

Regarding this clonotype: The germline gene is not matched at one end of the junction; a read error may be the cause. V is TRBV29-1 and J is TRBJ2-1, with 12 bases fitting TRBD2. The CDR3 loop spans 16 amino acids. The germline CDR1 and CDR2 sequences are SQVTM and ANQGSEA. The CDR3 loop reads CSVEGLAGAAYNGQFF. In DNA, the CDR3 is TGCAGCGTTGAGGGACTAGCGGGCGCCGCCTACAATGGGCAGTTCTTC.

The chain has TRBV13 and TRBJ1-5; D unresolved. In germline, CDR1 is PRHDT, CDR2 FYEKMQ (reference sequence). There are 17 residues in the CDR3. Deletions cut 6 bases from V and 3 bases from J, with 21 bases between. The CDR3: CASSRGRSGWVNQPQHF. DNA of the CDR3: TGTGCCAGCAGTCGAGGTCGGTCAGGTTGGGTCAATCAGCCCCAGCATTTT.